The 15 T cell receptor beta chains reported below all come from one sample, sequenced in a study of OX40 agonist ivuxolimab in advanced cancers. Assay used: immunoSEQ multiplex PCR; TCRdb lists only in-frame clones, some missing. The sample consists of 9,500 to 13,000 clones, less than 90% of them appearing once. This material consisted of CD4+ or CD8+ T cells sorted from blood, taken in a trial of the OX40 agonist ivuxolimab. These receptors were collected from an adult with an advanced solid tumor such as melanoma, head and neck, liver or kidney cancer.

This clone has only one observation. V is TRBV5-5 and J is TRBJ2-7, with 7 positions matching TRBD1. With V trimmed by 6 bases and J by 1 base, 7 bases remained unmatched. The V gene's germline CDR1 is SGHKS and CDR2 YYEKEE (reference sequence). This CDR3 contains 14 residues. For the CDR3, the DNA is TGTGCCAGCAACTCTGGGACAGATTCCTACGAGCAGTACTTC. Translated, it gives CASNSGTDSYEQYF.

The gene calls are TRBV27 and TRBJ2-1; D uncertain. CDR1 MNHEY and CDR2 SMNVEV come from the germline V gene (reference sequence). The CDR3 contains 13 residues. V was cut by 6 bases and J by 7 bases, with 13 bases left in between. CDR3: CASSLSTRNEQFF. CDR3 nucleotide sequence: TGTGCCAGCAGCCTTTCGACAAGGAATGAGCAGTTCTTC.

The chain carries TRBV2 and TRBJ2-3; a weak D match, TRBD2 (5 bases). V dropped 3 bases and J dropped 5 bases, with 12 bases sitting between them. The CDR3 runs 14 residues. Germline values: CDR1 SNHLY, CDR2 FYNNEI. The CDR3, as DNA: TGTGCCAGCAGTGACGGGGTGAGGTTAGATACGCAGTATTTT. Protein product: CASSDGVRLDTQYF.

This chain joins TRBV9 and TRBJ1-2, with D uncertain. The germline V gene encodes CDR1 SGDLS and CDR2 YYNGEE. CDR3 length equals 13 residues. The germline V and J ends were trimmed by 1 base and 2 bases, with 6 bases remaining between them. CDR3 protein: CASSVRLNYGYTF. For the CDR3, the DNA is TGTGCCAGCAGCGTAAGGTTGAACTATGGCTACACCTTC. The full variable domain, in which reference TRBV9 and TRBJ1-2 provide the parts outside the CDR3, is DSGVTQTPKHLITATGQRVTLRCSPRSGDLSVYWYQQSLDQGLQFLIQYYNGEERAKGNILERFSAQQFPDLHSELNLSSLELGDSALYFCASSVRLNYGYTFGSGTRLTVV.

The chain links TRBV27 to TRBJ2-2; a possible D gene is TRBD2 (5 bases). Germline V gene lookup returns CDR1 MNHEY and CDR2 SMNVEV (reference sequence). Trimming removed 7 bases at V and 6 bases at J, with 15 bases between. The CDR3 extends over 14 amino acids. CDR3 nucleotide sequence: TGTGCCAGCATGACCCTCGAGGGCTCCGGGGAGCTGTTTTTT. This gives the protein CASMTLEGSGELFF.

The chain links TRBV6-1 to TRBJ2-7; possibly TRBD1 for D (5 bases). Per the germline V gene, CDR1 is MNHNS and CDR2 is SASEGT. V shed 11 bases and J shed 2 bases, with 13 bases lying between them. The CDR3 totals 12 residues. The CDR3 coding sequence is TGTGCCGTCAATAGGGGAACCTACGAGCAGTACTTC. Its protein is CAVNRGTYEQYF.

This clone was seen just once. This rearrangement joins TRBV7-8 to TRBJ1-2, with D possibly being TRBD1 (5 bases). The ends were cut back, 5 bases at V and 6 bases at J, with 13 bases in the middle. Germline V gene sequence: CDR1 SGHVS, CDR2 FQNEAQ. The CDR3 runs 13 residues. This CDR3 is CASSTPGTDGYTF. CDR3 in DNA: TGTGCCAGCAGCACGCCCGGGACGGATGGCTACACCTTC. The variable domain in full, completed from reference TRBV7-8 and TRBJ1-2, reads GAGVSQSPRYKVAKRGQDVALRCDPISGHVSLFWYQQALGQGPEFLTYFQNEAQLDKSGLPSDRFFAERPEGSVSTLKIQRTQQEDSAVYLCASSTPGTDGYTFGSGTRLTVV.

In DNA, the CDR3 is TGTGCCAGCAGCCTGCGTGGCGGATTGGAAAATTCACCCCTCCACTTT. Translation: CASSLRGGLENSPLHF. The V and J genes are TRBV5-4 and TRBJ1-6; D gene uncertain. The V gene's germline CDR1 is SGHNT and CDR2 YYREEE (reference sequence). Trimming left V 4 bases short and J 7 bases short, with 18 bases between. The CDR3 is made up of 16 amino acids.

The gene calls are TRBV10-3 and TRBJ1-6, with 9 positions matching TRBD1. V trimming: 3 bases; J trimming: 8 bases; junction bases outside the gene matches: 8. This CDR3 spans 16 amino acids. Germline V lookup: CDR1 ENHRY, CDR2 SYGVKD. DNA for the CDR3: TGTGCCATCAGTGATGAGGACAGGGGAGGAGATTCACCCCTCCACTTT. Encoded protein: CAISDEDRGGDSPLHF.

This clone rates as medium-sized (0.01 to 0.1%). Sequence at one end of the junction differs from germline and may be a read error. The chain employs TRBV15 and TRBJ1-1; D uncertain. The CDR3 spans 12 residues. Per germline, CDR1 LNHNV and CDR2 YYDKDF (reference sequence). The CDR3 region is CATSRHNTEAFF. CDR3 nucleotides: TGTGCCACCAGCAGACACAACACCGAAGCTTTCTTT.

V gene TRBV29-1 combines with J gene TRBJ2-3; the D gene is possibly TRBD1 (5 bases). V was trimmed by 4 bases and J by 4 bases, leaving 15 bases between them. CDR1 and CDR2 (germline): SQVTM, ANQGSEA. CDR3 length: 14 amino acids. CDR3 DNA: TGCAGCGTTGTATGGGGCACGGTGCCAGATACGCAGTATTTT. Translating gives CSVVWGTVPDTQYF.

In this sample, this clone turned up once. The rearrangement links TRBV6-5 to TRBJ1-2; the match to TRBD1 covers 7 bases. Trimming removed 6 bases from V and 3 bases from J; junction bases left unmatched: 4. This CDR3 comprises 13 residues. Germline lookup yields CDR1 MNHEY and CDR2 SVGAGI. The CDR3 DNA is TGTGCCAGCAGCCGTGGACAGGACTATGGCTACACCTTC. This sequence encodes CASSRGQDYGYTF.

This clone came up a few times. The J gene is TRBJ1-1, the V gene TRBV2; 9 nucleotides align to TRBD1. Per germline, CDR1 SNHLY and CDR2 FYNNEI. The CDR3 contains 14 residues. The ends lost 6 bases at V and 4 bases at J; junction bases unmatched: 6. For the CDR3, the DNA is TGTGCCAGCAGACGACAGGGGGGTTTCACTGAAGCTTTCTTT. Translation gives CASRRQGGFTEAFF.

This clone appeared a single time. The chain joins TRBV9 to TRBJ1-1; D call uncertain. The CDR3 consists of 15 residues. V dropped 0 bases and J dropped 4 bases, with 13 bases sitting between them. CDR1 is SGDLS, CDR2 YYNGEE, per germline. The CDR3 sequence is CASSVGAGMGTEAFF. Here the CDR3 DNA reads TGTGCCAGCAGCGTAGGGGCGGGAATGGGCACTGAAGCTTTCTTT.

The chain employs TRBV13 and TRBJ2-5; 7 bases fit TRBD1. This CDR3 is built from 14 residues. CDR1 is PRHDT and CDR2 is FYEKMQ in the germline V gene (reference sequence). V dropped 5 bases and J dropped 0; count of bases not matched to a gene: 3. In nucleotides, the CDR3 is TGTGCCAGCAGCCAGGACAGGTACCAAGAGACCCAGTACTTC. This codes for CASSQDRYQETQYF.